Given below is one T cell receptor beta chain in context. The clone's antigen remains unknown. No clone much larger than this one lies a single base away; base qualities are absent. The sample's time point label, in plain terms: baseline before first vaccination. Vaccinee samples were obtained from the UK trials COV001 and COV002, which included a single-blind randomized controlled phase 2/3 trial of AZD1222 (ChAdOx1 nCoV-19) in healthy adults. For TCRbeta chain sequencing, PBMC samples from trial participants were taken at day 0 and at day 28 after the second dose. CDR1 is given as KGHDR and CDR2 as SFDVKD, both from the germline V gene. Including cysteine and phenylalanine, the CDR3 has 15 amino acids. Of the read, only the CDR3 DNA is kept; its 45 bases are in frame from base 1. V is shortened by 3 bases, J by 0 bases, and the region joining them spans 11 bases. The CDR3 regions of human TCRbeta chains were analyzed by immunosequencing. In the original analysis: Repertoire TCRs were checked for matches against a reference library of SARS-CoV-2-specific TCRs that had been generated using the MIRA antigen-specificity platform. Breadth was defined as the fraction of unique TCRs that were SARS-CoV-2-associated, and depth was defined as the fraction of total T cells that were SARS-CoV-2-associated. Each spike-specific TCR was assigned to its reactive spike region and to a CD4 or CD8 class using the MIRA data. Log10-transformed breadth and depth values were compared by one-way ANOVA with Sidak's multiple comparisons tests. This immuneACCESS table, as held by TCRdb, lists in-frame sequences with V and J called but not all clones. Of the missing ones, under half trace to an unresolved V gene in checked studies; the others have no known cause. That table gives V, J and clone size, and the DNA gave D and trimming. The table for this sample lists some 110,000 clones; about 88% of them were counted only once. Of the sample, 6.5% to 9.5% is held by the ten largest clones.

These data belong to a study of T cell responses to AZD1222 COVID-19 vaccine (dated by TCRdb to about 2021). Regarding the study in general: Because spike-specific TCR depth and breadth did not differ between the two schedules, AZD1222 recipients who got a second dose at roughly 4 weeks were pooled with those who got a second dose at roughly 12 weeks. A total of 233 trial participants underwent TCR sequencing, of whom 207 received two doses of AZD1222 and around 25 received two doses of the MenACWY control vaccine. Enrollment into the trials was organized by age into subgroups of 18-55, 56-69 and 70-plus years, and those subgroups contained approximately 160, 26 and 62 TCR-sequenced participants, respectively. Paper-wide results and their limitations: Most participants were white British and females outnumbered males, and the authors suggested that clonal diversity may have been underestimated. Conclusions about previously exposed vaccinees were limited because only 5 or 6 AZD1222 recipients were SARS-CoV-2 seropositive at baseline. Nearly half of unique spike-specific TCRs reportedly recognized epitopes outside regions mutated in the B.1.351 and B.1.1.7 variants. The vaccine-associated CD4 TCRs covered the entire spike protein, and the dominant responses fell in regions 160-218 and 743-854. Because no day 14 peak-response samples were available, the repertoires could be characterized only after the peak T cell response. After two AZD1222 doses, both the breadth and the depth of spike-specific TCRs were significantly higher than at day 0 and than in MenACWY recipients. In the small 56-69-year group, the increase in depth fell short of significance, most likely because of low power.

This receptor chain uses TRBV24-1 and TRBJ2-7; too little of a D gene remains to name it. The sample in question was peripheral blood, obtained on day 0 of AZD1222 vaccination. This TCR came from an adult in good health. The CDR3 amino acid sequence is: CATSDRTESSYEQYF. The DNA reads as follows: TGTGCCACCAGTGATAGGACCGAGAGCTCCTACGAGCAGTACTTC.